These 8 T cell receptor beta chains originate from one sample sequenced in a study of T-cell reconstitution after alpha-beta-depleted transplantation in children. Unique molecular identifiers were incorporated when the TCRbeta library was constructed. TCRdb called the PCR reads again in MiXCR, with one record for every CDR3 protein. The top ten clones hold roughly 14% of a sample with around 580,000 distinct CDR3 sequences, roughly 23% of them seen once. Sequenced here: PBMCs, mostly from graft donor cells, sampled 360 days after TCRalphabeta/CD19-depleted stem cell transplant. The receptors shown here come from a boy under two years old who had a stem cell transplant for acute myeloid leukemia, so the T cells may come from the graft donor.

This clonotype has just a few counts. The CDR3 DNA reads TGCAGCGTTGATGGGTGGGACAGGGGGCTAGGTACTGAAGCTTTCTTT. It translates to CSVDGWDRGLGTEAFF. This chain uses TRBV29-1 with TRBJ1-1; 12 bases map to TRBD1. Losses at the gene ends were 3 bases for V and 5 bases for J; bases not matched to a gene: 10. The CDR3 is made up of 16 amino acids. Germline loops: CDR1 SQVTM, CDR2 ANQGSEA.

This clonotype has only a few counts. The chain links TRBV20-1 to TRBJ1-6; 7 bases align to TRBD1. Unmatched junction bases numbered 4, after V lost 3 bases and J lost 5 bases. Germline loops: CDR1 DFQATT, CDR2 SNEGSKA (reference sequence). The CDR3 has 14 residues. The CDR3 reads CSASSGQHNSPLHF. Written as DNA, the CDR3 is TGCAGTGCTAGTTCGGGACAGCATAATTCACCCCTCCACTTT.

This clonotype was observed a few times. With a much larger clone just one base away, this may be a read error. The rearrangement uses TRBV6-5 and TRBJ1-1, with D maybe TRBD1 (6 bases). Germline values: CDR1 MNHEY, CDR2 SVGAGI. The V end was cut by 2 bases, the J end by 1 base, with 8 bases between. The CDR3 has 14 residues. The CDR3 is CASSYGQRNTEAFF. As DNA, the CDR3 is TGTGCCAGCAGTTACGGACAGAGGAACACTGAAGCTTTCTTT.

Many counts were recorded for this clonotype. The chain has TRBV10-3 and TRBJ2-2, with D perhaps TRBD2 (5 bases). CDR3 length: 16 amino acids. Germline V gene data show CDR1 as ENHRY and CDR2 as SYGVKD. V was pared by 0 bases and J by 7 bases, with 15 bases between. As DNA, the CDR3 is TGTGCCATCAGTGAGTCGGCTAGCCGAGCCAGCGGGGAGCTGTTTTTT. Encoded protein: CAISESASRASGELFF.

This clonotype was detected only a few times. The rearrangement uses TRBV20-1 and TRBJ2-7; D unresolved. The germline V gene encodes CDR1 DFQATT and CDR2 SNEGSKA (reference sequence). Trimming cost V 2 bases and J 1 base, with 9 bases left between them. The CDR3 spans 13 residues. Here the CDR3 reads CSARPSLSYEQYV. For the CDR3, the DNA is TGCAGTGCTAGACCTTCATTGTCCTACGAGCAGTACGTC.

This clonotype was seen only a few times. V usage is TRBV20-1 and J usage is TRBJ2-3; TRBD2 matches 8 bases. The germline CDR1 and CDR2 sequences are DFQATT and SNEGSKA (reference sequence). The CDR3 has 16 amino acids. The V gene end was trimmed by 6 bases and the J gene end by 0 bases; junction bases not matched to a gene: 11. CDR3 amino acids: CSASLRTSSSTDTQYF. Written as DNA, the CDR3 is TGCAGTGCGAGTCTTCGGACTAGCTCGAGCACAGATACGCAGTATTTT.

This clonotype was detected ten times or more. The V call is TRBV27, the J call TRBJ1-2; a possible D gene is TRBD1 (6 bases). Trimming pared 2 bases from V and 4 bases from J, leaving 11 bases between. The length of the CDR3 is 14 residues. In germline, CDR1 is MNHEY, CDR2 SMNVEV (reference sequence). DNA for the CDR3: TGTGCCAGCAGTTTAGGGGGGGGCGGCTATGGCTACACCTTC. This gives the protein CASSLGGGGYGYTF.

This chain links TRBV10-3 with TRBJ2-3, with D tentatively TRBD2 (5 bases). The CDR3 is made up of 14 amino acids. Germline V CDR1 and CDR2: ENHRY, SYGVKD. Trimming cost V 7 bases and J 4 bases, with 15 bases left between them. CDR3 loop: CAITEGVGPDTQYF. The CDR3 bases are TGTGCCATCACCGAGGGTGTGGGTCCAGATACGCAGTATTTT.